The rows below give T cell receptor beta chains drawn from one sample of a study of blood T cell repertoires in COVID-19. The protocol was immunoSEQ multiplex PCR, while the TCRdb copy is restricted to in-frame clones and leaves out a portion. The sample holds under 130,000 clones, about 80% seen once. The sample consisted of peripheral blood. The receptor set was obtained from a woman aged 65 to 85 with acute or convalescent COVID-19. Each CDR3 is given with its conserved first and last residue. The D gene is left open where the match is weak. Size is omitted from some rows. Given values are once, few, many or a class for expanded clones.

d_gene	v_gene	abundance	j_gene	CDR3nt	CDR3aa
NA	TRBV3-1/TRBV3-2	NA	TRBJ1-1	TGTGCCAGCAGCCGCGCAGGAGGAGAAGCTTTCTTT	CASSRAGGEAFF
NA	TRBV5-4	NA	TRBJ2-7	TGTGCCAGCAGCTCCCCGGCAGGGGGGTCCTACGAGCAGTACTTC	CASSSPAGGSYEQYF
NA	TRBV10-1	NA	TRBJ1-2	TGCGCCAGCAGTCCCTACAGGGTGTCGGACTATGGCTACACCTTC	CASSPYRVSDYGYTF
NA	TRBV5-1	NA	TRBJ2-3	TGCGCCAGCAGCTTGGAAGGTGGTCGGGGGACAGATACGCAGTATTTT	CASSLEGGRGTDTQYF
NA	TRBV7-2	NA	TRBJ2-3	TGTGCCAGCAGCTTAGGTCCTCTCACAGATACGCAGTATTTT	CASSLGPLTDTQYF
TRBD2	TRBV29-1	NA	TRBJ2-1	TGCAGCCCCTCCTGGGGGGGGAATGAGCAGTTCTTC	CSPSWGGNEQFF
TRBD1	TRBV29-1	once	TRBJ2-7	TGCAGCATAGCCAGGGGGCAGAACGAGCAGTACTTC	CSIARGQNEQYF
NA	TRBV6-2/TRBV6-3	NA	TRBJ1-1	TGTGCCAGCAGTTACAATTCCGGGTCCACTGAAGCTTTCTTT	CASSYNSGSTEAFF
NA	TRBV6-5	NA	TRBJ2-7	TGTGCCAGCTGTACAGGGCCCGACTACGAGCAGTACTTC	CASCTGPDYEQYF
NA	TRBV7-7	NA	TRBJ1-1	TGTGCCAGCAGCTTTAAGAGGGACACTGAAGCTTTCTTT	CASSFKRDTEAFF
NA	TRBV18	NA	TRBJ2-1	TGTGCCAGCTCACCGACAGGGAGGCCCAACAATGAGCAGTTCTTC	CASSPTGRPNNEQFF
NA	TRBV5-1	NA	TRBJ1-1	TGCGCCAGCAGCTTGATGGGGGGCACTGAAGCTTTCTTT	CASSLMGGTEAFF
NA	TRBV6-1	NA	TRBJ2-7	TGTGCCAGCAGTGACGCACTTTGGTACGAGCAGTACTTC	CASSDALWYEQYF
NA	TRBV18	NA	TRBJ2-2	TGTGCCAGCTCATGGATGACAGGACCTAACACCGGGGAGCTGTTTTTT	CASSWMTGPNTGELFF
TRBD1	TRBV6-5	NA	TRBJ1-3	TGTGCCACCGGGACAGGGACCTCTGGAAACACCATATATTTT	CATGTGTSGNTIYF
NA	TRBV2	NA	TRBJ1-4	TGTGCCAACCGACGGGTTCCTAATGAAAAACTGTTTTTT	CANRRVPNEKLFF
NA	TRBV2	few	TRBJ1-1	TGTGCCAGCAGTGACTACAGGGCCAGCGTTGAAGCTTTCTTT	CASSDYRASVEAFF
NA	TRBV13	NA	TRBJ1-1	TGTGCCAGCAGCTTAGGGCAACTTCGGAACACTGAAGCTTTCTTT	CASSLGQLRNTEAFF
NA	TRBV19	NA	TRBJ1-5	TGTGCCAGTAGTATCGCGGCCTTAAATCAGCCCCAGCATTTT	CASSIAALNQPQHF
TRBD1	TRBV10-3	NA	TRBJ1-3	TGTGCCATCAGTCCCGGGACAGGGGTTGAAAACACCATATATTTT	CAISPGTGVENTIYF
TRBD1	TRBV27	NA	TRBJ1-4	TGTGCCAGCAGTACTCGACAGGGGATGAGGGGGCCGGATGAAAAACTGTTTTTT	CASSTRQGMRGPDEKLFF
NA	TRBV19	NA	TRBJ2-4	TGTGCCAGTAGTTACCAGGGTGGAACCAAAAACATTCAGTACTTC	CASSYQGGTKNIQYF
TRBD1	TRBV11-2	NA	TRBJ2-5	TGTGCCAGCAGCCCGGCCGGAACAGGGGAAGAGACCCAGTACTTC	CASSPAGTGEETQYF
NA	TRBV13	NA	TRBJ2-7	TGTGCCAGCAGCCCCGTCCAAAGGGGCTCCTACGAGCAGTACTTC	CASSPVQRGSYEQYF
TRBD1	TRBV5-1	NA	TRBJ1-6	TGCGCCAGCAGCCCGTACCCAGTCGGGACAGGGGATTCACCCCTCCACTTT	CASSPYPVGTGDSPLHF
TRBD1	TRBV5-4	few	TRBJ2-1	TGTGCCAGCAGCCCTCGACAGGGGTCCAATGAGCAGTTCTTC	CASSPRQGSNEQFF
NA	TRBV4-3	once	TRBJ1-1	TGCGCCAGCAGCCAAGATCTTACAGACAACACTGAAGCTTTCTTT	CASSQDLTDNTEAFF
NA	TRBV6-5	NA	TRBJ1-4	TGTGCCATAACTGCCCGGGGAGGCAAGGGAAAACTGTTTTTT	CAITARGGKGKLFF
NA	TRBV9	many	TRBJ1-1	TGTGCCAGCAGCGAAGGGGGGGCTTCGAACACTGAAGCTTTCTTT	CASSEGGASNTEAFF
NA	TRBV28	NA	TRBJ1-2	TGTGCCAGCAGTTTAGAGCAGGGGTCCTATGGCTACACCTTC	CASSLEQGSYGYTF
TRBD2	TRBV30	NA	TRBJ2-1	TGTGCCTGGAGTGTGACCCCTGTAGGCGGGGGTTACAATGAGCAGTTCTTC	CAWSVTPVGGGYNEQFF
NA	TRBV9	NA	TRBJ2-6	TGTGCCAGCAGCGTCTCAGGGGCCGGGGCCAACGTCCTGACTTTC	CASSVSGAGANVLTF
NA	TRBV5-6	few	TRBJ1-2	TGTGCCAGCAGCTTGGAACGACGACAGACGTATGGCTACACCTTC	CASSLERRQTYGYTF
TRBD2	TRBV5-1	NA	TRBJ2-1	TGCGCCAGCAGCTTGGTTGCGAGCGGGGGGGCCGGTGAGCAGTTCTTC	CASSLVASGGAGEQFF
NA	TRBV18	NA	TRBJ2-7	TGTGCCAGCTCACCCGCTCAGGGCTCCTACGAGCAGTACTTC	CASSPAQGSYEQYF
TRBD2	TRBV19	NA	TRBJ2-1	TGTGCCACCTTTTCGGCCGGGGGGATCAATGAGCAGTTCTTC	CATFSAGGINEQFF
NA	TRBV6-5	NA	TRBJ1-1	TGTGCCAGCAGTCCCGGACAGAACACTGAAGCTTTCTTT	CASSPGQNTEAFF
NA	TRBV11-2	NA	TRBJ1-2	TGTGCCAGCAGCCCGACCGGGATACAAACTAACTATGGCTACACCTTC	CASSPTGIQTNYGYTF
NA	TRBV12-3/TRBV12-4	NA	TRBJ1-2	TGTGCCAGCAGTATGACAGGCGCCTATGGCTACACCTTC	CASSMTGAYGYTF
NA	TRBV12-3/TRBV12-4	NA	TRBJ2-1	TGTGCCAGCAGTACCCAGGTGTTTAATGAGCAGTTCTTC	CASSTQVFNEQFF
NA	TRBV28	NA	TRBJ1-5	TGTGCCAGCCGTACGGGGGGGACCGGCCAGCCCCAGCATTTT	CASRTGGTGQPQHF
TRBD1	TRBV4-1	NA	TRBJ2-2	TGCGCCAGCAGCCCCCCAGACAGGGGGATCACCGGGGAGCTGTTTTTT	CASSPPDRGITGELFF
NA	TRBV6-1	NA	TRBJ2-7	TGTGCCAGCAGTGCGTCGCGGGAGCAGTACTTC	CASSASREQYF
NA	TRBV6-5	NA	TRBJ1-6	TGTGCCAGCAGTTACTCGGCGGGGCCGGGGTCCCTCCACTTT	CASSYSAGPGSLHF
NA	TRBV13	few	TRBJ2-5	TGTGCCAGCAGCCACCTGCGGGTTAGAGAGGAGACCCAGTACTTC	CASSHLRVREETQYF
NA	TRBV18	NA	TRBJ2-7	TGTGCCAGCTCACAGGAGGCGGGCGAGCAGTACTTC	CASSQEAGEQYF
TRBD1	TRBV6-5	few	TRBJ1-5	TGTGCCAGCAGAGACAGGGGCTCTCAGCCCCAGCATTTT	CASRDRGSQPQHF
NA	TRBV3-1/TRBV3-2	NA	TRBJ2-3	TGTGCCAGTTCCTCGTCACCTACTAGCACAGATACGCAGTATTTT	CASSSSPTSTDTQYF
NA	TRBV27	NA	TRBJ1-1	TGTGCCAGCAGTTTACGACAGCCGAACACTGAAGCTTTCTTT	CASSLRQPNTEAFF
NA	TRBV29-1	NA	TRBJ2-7	TGCAGCGCCGCGAGGGTAGAACTCTACGAGCAGTACTTC	CSAARVELYEQYF
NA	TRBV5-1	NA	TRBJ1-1	TGCGCCAGCATACCTCGGTCGGGAAACACTGAAGCTTTCTTT	CASIPRSGNTEAFF
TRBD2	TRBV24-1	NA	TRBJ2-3	TGTGCCACCAGTGATTTCCCATGGGGGGGGACAGATACGCAGTATTTT	CATSDFPWGGTDTQYF
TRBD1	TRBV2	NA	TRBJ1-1	TGTGCCAGCGAGCCGGGACAGGGCACCATGAACACTGAAGCTTTCTTT	CASEPGQGTMNTEAFF
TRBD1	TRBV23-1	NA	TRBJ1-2	TGCGCCAGCAGTCAATCGCAGGGGGCGAAAGGGGGCTACACCTTC	CASSQSQGAKGGYTF
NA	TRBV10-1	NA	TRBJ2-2	TGCGCCAGCAGTGTCGGGGAAAACACCGGGGAGCTGTTTTTT	CASSVGENTGELFF
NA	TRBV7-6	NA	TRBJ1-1	TGTGCCAGCAGCTTATCGGGTGATGGGAACACTGAAGCTTTCTTT	CASSLSGDGNTEAFF
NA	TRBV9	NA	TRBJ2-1	TGTGCCAGCAGCAGGGGAGGCAACAATGAGCAGTTCTTC	CASSRGGNNEQFF
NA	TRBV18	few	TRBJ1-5	TGTGCCAGCTCACCACAGAGCGCCTATAGCAATCAGCCCCAGCATTTT	CASSPQSAYSNQPQHF
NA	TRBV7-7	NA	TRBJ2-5	TGTGCCAGCAGCTTAGAGGGTAGCGGAGAGACCCAGTACTTC	CASSLEGSGETQYF
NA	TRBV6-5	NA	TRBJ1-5	TGTGCCAGCAGGAGGGGACTGGATCAGCCCCAGCATTTT	CASRRGLDQPQHF